Detailed here is one T cell receptor (beta chain). Antigen: not known. The sample belongs to a study of Tregs in tolerant kidney transplant recipients. Broader study findings: Few patients were studied, so findings need validation in larger groups. Tregs expanded with activated donor B cells seemed most donor-specific.

The CDR3 sequence is 14 residues long. V lost 2 bases to trimming and J lost 6 bases, with 11 bases between them. Germline lookup yields CDR1 MNHNS and CDR2 SASEGT. TCRdb keeps only in-frame clones here, not all; method: immunoSEQ multiplex PCR. The table records under 300,000 clones, about four fifths of them present only once. The sequenced sample consisted of CD4+ T cells from blood. The rearrangement joins TRBV6-1 to TRBJ1-3; D not resolved. This clonotype originated in a human donor in good health. DNA for the CDR3: TGTGCCAGCAGTGAAAAAGGAAGGACAAACACCATATATTTT. Translating it yields CASSEKGRTNTIYF.